A single sample is the source of the 27 T cell receptor beta chains below, sequenced in a study of cytomegalovirus exposure and HLA in healthy donors. PCR involved 60 Vbeta and 13 Jbeta primers. Sequencing was performed with immunoSEQ multiplex PCR; in TCRdb, only in-frame clones are kept and a portion is missing. The repertoire consists of about 89,000 clones, with less than 85% occurring once and the leading ten covering about 7%. The material sequenced was PBMCs. These receptors were taken from a man aged 40-55 years in good health and CMV-seropositive.

The J gene is TRBJ2-7, the V gene TRBV4-1; 9 bases line up with TRBD1. Germline assignment: CDR1 MGHRA and CDR2 YSYEKL. This CDR3 spans 14 amino acids. Trimming cost V 4 bases and J 1 base; bases outside gene matches: 2. CDR3 amino acids: CASSRDRVSYEQYF. Here the CDR3 DNA reads TGCGCCAGCAGCCGGGACAGGGTATCCTACGAGCAGTACTTC.

The chain links TRBV14 to TRBJ1-3; D perhaps matches TRBD1 (6 bases). The germline V and J ends were trimmed by 0 bases and 5 bases, with 14 bases remaining between them. The CDR3 has 16 amino acids. Germline V gives CDR1 SGHDN, CDR2 FVKESK. CDR3 nucleotide sequence: TGTGCCAGCAGCCAAGATGGTGCAGGGGTTAGAAACACCATATATTTT. It encodes CASSQDGAGVRNTIYF.

The rearrangement joins TRBV4-1 to TRBJ2-2, with TRBD2 matching 12 bases. The ends lost 3 bases at V and 1 base at J; junction bases unmatched: 3. The germline gives CDR1 MGHRA, CDR2 YSYEKL. This CDR3 has 17 amino acids. This CDR3 is CASSQGTSGLNTGELFF. CDR3 DNA: TGCGCCAGCAGCCAGGGGACTAGCGGGCTGAACACCGGGGAGCTGTTTTTT.

This clone was recorded only once. The chain is built from TRBV9 and TRBJ2-5; the match to TRBD2 covers 13 bases. The CDR3 is 18 amino acids. With V trimmed by 4 bases and J by 5 bases, 14 bases remained unmatched. Looked up from germline, CDR1 is SGDLS and CDR2 is YYNGEE. The CDR3 nucleotides are TGTGCCAGCAGCCCCTTCCGGACTAGCGGGAGAGGTGGTGAGACCCAGTACTTC. Translated: CASSPFRTSGRGGETQYF.

This chain uses TRBV18 with TRBJ1-5, with 9 bases identical to TRBD1. Germline lookup yields CDR1 KGHSH and CDR2 LQKENI. The V gene end was trimmed by 3 bases and the J gene end by 2 bases; junction bases not matched to a gene: 8. The CDR3 spans 17 residues. CDR3 region: CASSPGQGSFGNQPQHF. CDR3 sequence (DNA): TGTGCCAGCTCACCGGGACAGGGCAGCTTTGGCAATCAGCCCCAGCATTTT.

This rearrangement joins TRBV6-4 to TRBJ2-2; 13 bases are a match to TRBD2. CDR1 and CDR2 from the germline V gene are MRHNA and SNTAGT. The length of the CDR3 is 15 residues. The trim removed 6 bases at V and 3 bases at J, leaving 1 base unmatched. The CDR3: CASRGTSGDTGELFF. The DNA of the CDR3 is TGTGCCAGCAGGGGGACTAGCGGGGACACCGGGGAGCTGTTTTTT.

The chain is built from TRBV5-1 and TRBJ2-7; no definite D call. The V end was cut by 2 bases, the J end by 0 bases, with 6 bases between. The CDR3 is 13 residues long. The germline gives CDR1 SGHRS, CDR2 YFSETQ. The CDR3: CASSLESSYEQYF. The CDR3 coding sequence is TGCGCCAGCAGCTTAGAGTCCTCCTACGAGCAGTACTTC.

V usage is TRBV29-1 and J usage is TRBJ1-1; 12 bases agree with TRBD1. CDR1 and CDR2 from the germline V gene are SQVTM and ANQGSEA. The V gene end was trimmed by 7 bases and the J gene end by 7 bases; junction bases not matched to a gene: 4. The CDR3 spans 12 residues. CDR3 nucleotides: TGCAGCGGGGACAGGGGGCTAGGTGAAGCTTTCTTT. Its translation is CSGDRGLGEAFF.

This clone was seen a handful of times. The chain links TRBV27 to TRBJ1-5; D is unresolved. Germline-derived CDR1 and CDR2 are MNHEY and SMNVEV (reference sequence). CDR3 length: 14 amino acids. V shed 5 bases and J shed 6 bases, with 14 bases lying between them. CDR3 residues: CASSVGRYGQPQHF. In DNA form, the CDR3 reads TGTGCCAGCAGTGTCGGGAGGTACGGTCAGCCCCAGCATTTT.

The V gene is TRBV7-2, the J gene TRBJ2-7, with 11 nucleotides matching TRBD2. This CDR3 contains 15 residues. V lost 4 bases and J lost 1; bases outside the gene matches: 3. CDR1 is SGHTA, CDR2 FQGNSA, per germline. Here the CDR3 reads CASSWIAGGSYEQYF. The CDR3, as DNA: TGTGCCAGCAGCTGGATAGCGGGGGGGTCCTACGAGCAGTACTTC.

The chain combines TRBV15 with TRBJ2-7; perhaps TRBD2 as D (6 bases). V was trimmed by 5 bases and J by 8 bases, leaving 19 bases between them. Germline V lookup: CDR1 LNHNV, CDR2 YYDKDF (reference sequence). The CDR3 covers 14 residues. The CDR3 DNA follows: TGTGCCACCAGCGCGAGGGACTCGCTAGCGCAGCAGTACTTC. It yields the protein CATSARDSLAQQYF.

This chain uses TRBV25-1 with TRBJ1-6, with D perhaps matching TRBD1 (6 bases). The V gene lost 6 bases and the J gene lost 7 bases, with 13 bases spanning the gap. The CDR3 totals 14 residues. Germline V gene data show CDR1 as MGHDK and CDR2 as SYGVNS. CDR3 DNA sequence: TGTGCCAGCAGCCCCCCAAGGGGGAATTCACCCCTCCACTTT. It yields the protein CASSPPRGNSPLHF.

The chain uses TRBV6-1 and TRBJ2-6; D unresolved. V lost 4 bases to trimming and J lost 0 bases, with 7 bases between them. The CDR3 is 15 amino acids. CDR1 and CDR2 (germline): MNHNS, SASEGT. CDR3 in amino acids: CASSAYSSGANVLTF. The CDR3 bases are TGTGCCAGCAGTGCGTATAGCTCTGGGGCCAACGTCCTGACTTTC.

V is TRBV5-1 and J is TRBJ2-5, with D perhaps TRBD1 (7 bases). CDR1 and CDR2 from the germline V gene are SGHRS and YFSETQ. V lost 4 bases and J lost 2, with 15 bases in between. The CDR3 consists of 15 residues. The CDR3 nucleotides read TGCGCCAGCAGCCACGCGGCAGGGGGGCAAGAGACCCAGTACTTC. Its translation: CASSHAAGGQETQYF.

This clone has only one observation. The CDR3 DNA reads TGTGCCAGCAGTGAACAGGGGACTCATAGCAATCAGCCCCAGCATTTT. Translated: CASSEQGTHSNQPQHF. The rearrangement joins TRBV28 to TRBJ1-5; TRBD1 matches 7 bases. V lost 5 bases and J lost 0; bases outside the gene matches: 7. CDR3 size: 16 residues. Per germline, CDR1 MDHEN and CDR2 SYDVKM. Using reference TRBV28 and TRBJ1-5 for the parts outside the CDR3, the full variable domain is DVKVTQSSRYLVKRTGEKVFLECVQDMDHENMFWYRQDPGLGLRLIYFSYDVKMKEKGDIPEGYSVSREKKERFSLILESASTNQTSMYLCASSEQGTHSNQPQHFGDGTRLSIL.

The chain links TRBV7-6 to TRBJ2-1; TRBD1 aligns across 7 bases. CDR1 and CDR2 from the germline V gene are SGHVS and FNYEAQ. V lost 5 bases, J lost 8 bases, and 12 bases stayed unmatched. This CDR3 contains 15 residues. DNA for the CDR3: TGTGCCAGCAGCCTAACAACGACAGGGCCCTATGAGCAGTTCTTC. It translates to CASSLTTTGPYEQFF.

The chain recombines TRBV4-1 with TRBJ2-7; D is possibly TRBD1 (7 bases). V gave up 1 base and J gave up 3 bases, with 13 bases separating them. The CDR3 consists of 15 residues. Germline V gives CDR1 MGHRA, CDR2 YSYEKL. CDR3 protein: CASSQGLQGGYEQYF. CDR3 coding DNA: TGCGCCAGCAGCCAAGGTTTGCAGGGGGGCTACGAGCAGTACTTC.

This chain uses TRBV18 with TRBJ2-5; D not resolved. V lost 0 bases, J lost 2 bases, and 7 bases lay in between. The CDR3 totals 14 residues. CDR1 is KGHSH and CDR2 is LQKENI in the germline V gene. The CDR3 DNA sequence: TGTGCCAGCTCACCACCATCACAGCAAGAGACCCAGTACTTC. It codes for CASSPPSQQETQYF.

The rearrangement joins TRBV19 to TRBJ1-2, with TRBD1 matching 7 bases. From germline, CDR1 is LNHDA and CDR2 SQIVND (reference sequence). V dropped 7 bases and J dropped 7; count of bases not matched to a gene: 6. The CDR3 length is 12 residues. The CDR3 DNA follows: TGTGCCAGTACCCGGGACAGCGGTGGCTACACCTTC. It codes for CASTRDSGGYTF.

This clone has a single count. The chain has TRBV5-1 and TRBJ2-5; TRBD2 agrees at 14 bases. The CDR3 spans 19 residues. After removal of 0 bases from V and 2 bases from J, the junction contained 9 bases not matched to a gene. CDR1 is SGHRS and CDR2 is YFSETQ in the germline V gene. The DNA of the CDR3 is TGCGCCAGCAGCTTGGCGACTAGCGGGAGGGGAGGAGGACAAGAGACCCAGTACTTC. Its translation is CASSLATSGRGGGQETQYF. The variable domain in full, with the rest retrieved from reference TRBV5-1 and TRBJ2-5, is KAGVTQTPRYLIKTRGQQVTLSCSPISGHRSVSWYQQTPGQGLQFLFEYFSETQRNKGNFPGRFSGRQFSNSRSEMNVSTLELGDSALYLCASSLATSGRGGGQETQYFGPGTRLLVL.

V and J are TRBV4-2 and TRBJ2-7; no firm D call. The V end lost 1 base, the J end lost 2 bases, and 15 bases lay between the germline ends. Germline CDR1 and CDR2: LGHNA and YNFKEQ. The CDR3 is 16 residues long. The CDR3 region has the DNA TGTGCCAGCAGCCAAGGCCGTGGCAGCGATGCCTACGAGCAGTACTTC. It specifies CASSQGRGSDAYEQYF.

This clone has only a few counts. The chain recombines TRBV7-9 with TRBJ1-4; D remains unclear. Trimming pared 1 base from V and 4 bases from J, leaving 10 bases between. The CDR3 spans 15 residues. Germline CDR1 and CDR2: SEHNR and FQNEAQ (reference sequence). The CDR3 bases are TGTGCCAGCAGCTTAGATCGGGGTCGTAATGAAAAACTGTTTTTT. Translated: CASSLDRGRNEKLFF.

The chain recombines TRBV7-9 with TRBJ2-1; TRBD1 matches 7 bases. Germline V lookup: CDR1 SEHNR, CDR2 FQNEAQ (reference sequence). The CDR3 is 14 amino acids. With 4 bases clipped from V and 5 bases from J, the junction kept 5 bases outside the gene matches. For the CDR3, the DNA is TGTGCCAGCAGCTCCGGGACAGTTGACAATGAGCAGTTCTTC. Its protein is CASSSGTVDNEQFF. Based on the CDR3 plus reference TRBV7-9 and TRBJ2-1, the full variable domain is DTGVSQNPRHKITKRGQNVTFRCDPISEHNRLYWYRQTLGQGPEFLTYFQNEAQLEKSRLLSDRFSAERPKGSFSTLEIQRTEQGDSAMYLCASSSGTVDNEQFFGPGTRLTVL.

The count of this clone is one. Sequence at one end of the junction differs from germline and may be a read error. The rearrangement uses TRBV5-1 and TRBJ1-1; weak D call: TRBD1 (5 bases). This CDR3 is built from 14 residues. Germline values: CDR1 SGHRS, CDR2 YFSETQ. The chain's CDR3 is CASSLSGRGTEAFF. The CDR3 region has the DNA TGTGCCAGCAGCTTATCAGGTCGGGGGACTGAAGCTTTCTTT.

The chain links TRBV28 to TRBJ1-5; D is unresolved. CDR1 is MDHEN, CDR2 SYDVKM, per germline. The CDR3 covers 15 residues. V was trimmed by 2 bases and J by 0 bases, leaving 8 bases between them. The DNA of the CDR3 is TGTGCCAGCAGTTTAGTAGATGATAGCAATCAGCCCCAGCATTTT. As protein: CASSLVDDSNQPQHF.

V gene TRBV20-1 combines with J gene TRBJ1-2; D not resolved. CDR1 and CDR2 from the germline V gene are DFQATT and SNEGSKA (reference sequence). This CDR3 is built from 11 residues. V was clipped by 0 bases and J by 5 bases, with 4 bases between them. This CDR3 reads CSARDQYGYTF. The CDR3 DNA follows: TGCAGTGCTAGAGATCAATATGGCTACACCTTC.

The V and J genes are TRBV6-5 and TRBJ1-4; 7 bases are a match to TRBD1. Germline V CDR1 and CDR2: MNHEY, SVGAGI. There are 14 residues in the CDR3. V shed 6 bases and J 11 bases; nucleotides not matched to a gene: 12. The CDR3 coding sequence is TGTGCCAGCAGGGGGGGACAGAGCACGACGAAACTGTTTTTT. This gives the protein CASRGGQSTTKLFF.